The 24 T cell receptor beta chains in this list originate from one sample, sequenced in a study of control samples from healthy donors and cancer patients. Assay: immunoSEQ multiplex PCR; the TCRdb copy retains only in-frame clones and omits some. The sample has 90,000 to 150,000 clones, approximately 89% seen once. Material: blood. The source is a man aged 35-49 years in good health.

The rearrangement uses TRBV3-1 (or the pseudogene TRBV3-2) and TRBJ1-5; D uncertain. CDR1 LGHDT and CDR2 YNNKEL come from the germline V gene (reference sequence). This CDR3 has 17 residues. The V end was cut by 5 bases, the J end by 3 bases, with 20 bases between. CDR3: CASSASPRGVPNQPQHF. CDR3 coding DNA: TGTGCCAGCAGCGCAAGCCCACGGGGAGTACCCAATCAGCCCCAGCATTTT.

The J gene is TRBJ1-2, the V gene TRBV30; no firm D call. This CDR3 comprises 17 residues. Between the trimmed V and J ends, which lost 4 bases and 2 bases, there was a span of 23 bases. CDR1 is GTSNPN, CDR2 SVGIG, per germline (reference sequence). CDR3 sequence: CAWTAKDLSILNYGYTF. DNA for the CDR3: TGTGCCTGGACAGCCAAGGACCTCTCTATCCTCAACTATGGCTACACCTTC.

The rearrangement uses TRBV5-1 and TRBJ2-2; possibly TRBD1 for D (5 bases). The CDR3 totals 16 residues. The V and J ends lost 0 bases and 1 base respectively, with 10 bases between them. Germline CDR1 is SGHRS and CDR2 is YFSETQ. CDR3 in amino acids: CASSLAAQGNTGELFF. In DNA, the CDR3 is TGCGCCAGCAGCTTGGCCGCCCAGGGGAACACCGGGGAGCTGTTTTTT.

The CDR3 protein is CASSQGWGGTDTQYF. The DNA for the CDR3 is TGTGCCAGCAGCCAAGGGTGGGGGGGCACAGATACGCAGTATTTT. V gene TRBV3-1 (or the pseudogene TRBV3-2) combines with J gene TRBJ2-3; D might be TRBD2 (6 bases). The CDR3 has 15 amino acids. CDR1 is LGHDT, CDR2 YNNKEL, per germline (reference sequence). The ends were cut back, 1 base at V and 1 base at J, with 9 bases in the middle.

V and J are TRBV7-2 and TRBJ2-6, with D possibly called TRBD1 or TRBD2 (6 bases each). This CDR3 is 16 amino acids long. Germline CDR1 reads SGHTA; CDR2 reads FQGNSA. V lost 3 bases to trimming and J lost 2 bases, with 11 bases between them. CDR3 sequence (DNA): TGTGCCAGCAGCTTCAAGGGGGGCACTGGGGCCAACGTCCTGACTTTC. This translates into CASSFKGGTGANVLTF.

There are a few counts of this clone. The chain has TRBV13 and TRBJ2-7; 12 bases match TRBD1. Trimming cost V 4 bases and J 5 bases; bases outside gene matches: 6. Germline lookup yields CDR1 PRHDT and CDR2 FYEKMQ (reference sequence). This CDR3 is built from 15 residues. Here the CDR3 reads CASSSWDRGQNEQYF. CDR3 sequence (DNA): TGTGCCAGCAGCTCCTGGGACAGGGGGCAAAACGAGCAGTACTTC.

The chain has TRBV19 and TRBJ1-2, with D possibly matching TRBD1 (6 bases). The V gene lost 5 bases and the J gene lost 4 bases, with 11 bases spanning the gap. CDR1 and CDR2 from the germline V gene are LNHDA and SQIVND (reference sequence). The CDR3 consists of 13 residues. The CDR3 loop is CASSPQGSYGYTF. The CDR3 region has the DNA TGTGCCAGTAGTCCGCAGGGGAGCTATGGCTACACCTTC.

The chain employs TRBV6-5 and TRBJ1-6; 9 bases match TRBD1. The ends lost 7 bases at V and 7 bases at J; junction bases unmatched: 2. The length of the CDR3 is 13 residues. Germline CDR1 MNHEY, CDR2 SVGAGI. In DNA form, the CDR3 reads TGTGCCAGCAAAGGACAGGGGAATTCACCCCTCCACTTT. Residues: CASKGQGNSPLHF.

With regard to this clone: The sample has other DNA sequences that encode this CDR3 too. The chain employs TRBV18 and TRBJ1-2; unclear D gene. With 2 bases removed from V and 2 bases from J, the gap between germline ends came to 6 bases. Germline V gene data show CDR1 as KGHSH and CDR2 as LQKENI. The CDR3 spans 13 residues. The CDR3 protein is CASSPGENYGYTF. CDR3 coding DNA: TGTGCCAGCTCACCAGGTGAAAACTATGGCTACACCTTC.

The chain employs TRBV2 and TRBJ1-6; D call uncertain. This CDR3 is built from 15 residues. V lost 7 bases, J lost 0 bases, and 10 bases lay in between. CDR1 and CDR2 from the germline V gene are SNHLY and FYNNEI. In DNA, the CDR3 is TGTGCCAGCATCGGGATTAGCTCCTATAATTCACCCCTCCACTTT. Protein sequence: CASIGISSYNSPLHF.

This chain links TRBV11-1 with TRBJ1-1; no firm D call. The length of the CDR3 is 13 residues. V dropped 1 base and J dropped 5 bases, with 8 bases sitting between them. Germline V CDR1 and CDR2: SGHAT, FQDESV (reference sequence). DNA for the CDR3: TGTGCCAGCAGCTTAGGACCGGGAACTGAAGCTTTCTTT. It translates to CASSLGPGTEAFF.

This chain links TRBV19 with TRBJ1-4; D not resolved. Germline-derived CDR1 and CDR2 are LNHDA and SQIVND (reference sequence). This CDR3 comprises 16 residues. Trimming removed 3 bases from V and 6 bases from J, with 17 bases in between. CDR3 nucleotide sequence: TGTGCCAGTAGTATTCGCTTGAGCGGGGTAGATGAAAAACTGTTTTTT. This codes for CASSIRLSGVDEKLFF.

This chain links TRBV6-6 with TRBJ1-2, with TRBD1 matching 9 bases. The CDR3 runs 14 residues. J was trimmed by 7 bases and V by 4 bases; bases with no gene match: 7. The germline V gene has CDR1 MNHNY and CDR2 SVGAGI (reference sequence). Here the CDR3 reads CASSSDRGLGGYTF. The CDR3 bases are TGTGCCAGCAGTTCGGACAGGGGTCTCGGTGGCTACACCTTC.

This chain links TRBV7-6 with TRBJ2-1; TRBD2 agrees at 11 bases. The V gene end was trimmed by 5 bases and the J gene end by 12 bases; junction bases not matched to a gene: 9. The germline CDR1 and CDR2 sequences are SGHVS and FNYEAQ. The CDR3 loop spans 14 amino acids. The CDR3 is CASSHSGGARVQFF. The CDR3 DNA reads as TGTGCCAGCAGCCATAGCGGGGGGGCCAGGGTGCAGTTCTTC.

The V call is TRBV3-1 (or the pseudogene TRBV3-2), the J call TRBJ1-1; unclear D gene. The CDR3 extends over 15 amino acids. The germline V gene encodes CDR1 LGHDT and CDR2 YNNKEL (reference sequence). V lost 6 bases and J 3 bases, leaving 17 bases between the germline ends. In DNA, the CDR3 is TGTGCCAGCAGTCCTCAGCCGACTGGGTACACTGAAGCTTTCTTT. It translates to CASSPQPTGYTEAFF.

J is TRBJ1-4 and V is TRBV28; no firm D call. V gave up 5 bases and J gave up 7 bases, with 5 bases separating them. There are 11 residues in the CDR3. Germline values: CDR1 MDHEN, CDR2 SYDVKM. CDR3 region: CASSRGEKLFF. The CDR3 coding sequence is TGTGCCAGCAGTCGCGGTGAAAAACTGTTTTTT.

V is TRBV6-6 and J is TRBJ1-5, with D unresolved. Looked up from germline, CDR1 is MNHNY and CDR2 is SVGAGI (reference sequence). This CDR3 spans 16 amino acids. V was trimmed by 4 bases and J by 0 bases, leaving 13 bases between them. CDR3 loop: CASSFSTPYSNQPQHF. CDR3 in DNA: TGTGCCAGCAGTTTTTCTACACCTTATAGCAATCAGCCCCAGCATTTT.

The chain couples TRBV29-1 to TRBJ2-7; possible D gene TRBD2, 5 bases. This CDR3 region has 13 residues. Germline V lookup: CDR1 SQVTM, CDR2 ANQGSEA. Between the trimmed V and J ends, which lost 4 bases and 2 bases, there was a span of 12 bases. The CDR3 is CSVVDSRTYEQYF. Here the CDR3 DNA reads TGCAGCGTTGTGGACTCCCGCACCTACGAGCAGTACTTC.

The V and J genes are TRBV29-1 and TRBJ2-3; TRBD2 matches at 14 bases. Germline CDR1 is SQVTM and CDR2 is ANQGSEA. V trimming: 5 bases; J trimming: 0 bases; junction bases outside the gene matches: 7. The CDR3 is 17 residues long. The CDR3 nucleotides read TGCAGCGTTCCCTGGACTAGCGGGGGGAGTAGCACAGATACGCAGTATTTT. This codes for CSVPWTSGGSSTDTQYF.

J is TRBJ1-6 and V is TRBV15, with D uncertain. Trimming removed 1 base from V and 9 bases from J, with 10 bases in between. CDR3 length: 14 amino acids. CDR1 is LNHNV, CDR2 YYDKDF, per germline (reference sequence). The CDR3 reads CATSRGPSSSPLHF. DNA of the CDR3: TGTGCCACCAGCAGAGGCCCTAGTTCTTCACCCCTCCACTTT.

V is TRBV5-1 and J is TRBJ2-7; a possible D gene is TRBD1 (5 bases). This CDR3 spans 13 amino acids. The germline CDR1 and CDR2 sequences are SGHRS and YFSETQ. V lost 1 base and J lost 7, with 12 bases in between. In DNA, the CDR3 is TGCGCCAGCAGCTTGCAGGGTTTCGCGGAGCAGTACTTC. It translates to CASSLQGFAEQYF.

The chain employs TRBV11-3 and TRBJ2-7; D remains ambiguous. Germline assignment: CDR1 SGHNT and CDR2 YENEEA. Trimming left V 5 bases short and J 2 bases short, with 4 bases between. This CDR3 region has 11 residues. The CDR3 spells CASSHAYEQYF. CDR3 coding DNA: TGTGCCAGCAGCCATGCCTACGAGCAGTACTTC.

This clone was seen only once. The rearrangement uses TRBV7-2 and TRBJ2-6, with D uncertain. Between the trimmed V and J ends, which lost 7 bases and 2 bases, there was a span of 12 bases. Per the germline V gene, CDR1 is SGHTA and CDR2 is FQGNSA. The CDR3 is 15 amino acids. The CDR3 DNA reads TGTGCCAGCACCTTCCAGAGGACTGGGGCCAACGTCCTGACTTTC. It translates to CASTFQRTGANVLTF. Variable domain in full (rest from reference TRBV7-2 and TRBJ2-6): GAGVSQSPSNKVTEKGKDVELRCDPISGHTALYWYRQSLGQGLEFLIYFQGNSAPDKSGLPSDRFSAERTGGSVSTLTIQRTQQEDSAVYLCASTFQRTGANVLTFGAGSRLTVL.

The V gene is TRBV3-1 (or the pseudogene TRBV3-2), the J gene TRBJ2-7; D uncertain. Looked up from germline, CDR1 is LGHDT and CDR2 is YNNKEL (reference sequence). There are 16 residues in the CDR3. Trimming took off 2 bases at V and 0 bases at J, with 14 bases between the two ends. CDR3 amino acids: CASSQYLEWSSYEQYF. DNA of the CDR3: TGTGCCAGCAGCCAATACTTAGAGTGGAGCTCCTACGAGCAGTACTTC.